These 3 T cell receptor beta chains share one sample of origin, sequenced in a study of T-cell memory formation after mild COVID-19. TCRdb independently ran MiXCR on the 5' RACE reads; one entry per CDR3 protein. In the table there are under 250,000 distinct CDR3 sequences, roughly a tenth of which are singletons. Sequenced sample: PBMCs or a T cell subset sorted from them (not recorded which). The receptors were gathered from a man aged 18 to 35 who had mild COVID-19 (a few samples of this study predate the infection). Cell type and time point are not known.

This clonotype came up a few times. V and J are TRBV6-5 and TRBJ1-1, with unresolved D. V lost 5 bases and J 2 bases, leaving 15 bases between the germline ends. CDR3 length: 15 amino acids. The germline CDR1 and CDR2 sequences are MNHEY and SVGAGI. The CDR3 reads CASSTLKEPNTEAFF. The CDR3 nucleotides read TGTGCCAGCAGTACCCTCAAGGAACCCAACACTGAAGCTTTCTTT.

This clonotype was counted between two and nine times. The gene calls are TRBV7-8 and TRBJ1-5; 10 positions agree with TRBD1. The V gene end was trimmed by 2 bases and the J gene end by 5 bases; junction bases not matched to a gene: 9. The CDR3 covers 17 residues. Germline V gives CDR1 SGHVS, CDR2 FQNEAQ. The chain's CDR3 is CASSLLGTGVVHQPQHF. DNA of the CDR3: TGTGCCAGCAGCTTACTCGGGACAGGGGTCGTTCATCAGCCCCAGCATTTT. Full variable domain (outside the CDR3, taken from reference TRBV7-8 and TRBJ1-5): GAGVSQSPRYKVAKRGQDVALRCDPISGHVSLFWYQQALGQGPEFLTYFQNEAQLDKSGLPSDRFFAERPEGSVSTLKIQRTQQEDSAVYLCASSLLGTGVVHQPQHFGDGTRLSIL.

This clonotype has a handful of counts. V gene TRBV7-9 combines with J gene TRBJ2-1; D call uncertain. This CDR3 region has 11 residues. V lost 5 bases and J lost 7, with 6 bases in between. Germline V lookup: CDR1 SEHNR, CDR2 FQNEAQ (reference sequence). CDR3 sequence (DNA): TGTGCCAGCAGCGCCAAGAATGAGCAGTTCTTC. This translates into CASSAKNEQFF. The full variable domain, with the rest looked up from reference TRBV7-9 and TRBJ2-1, is DTGVSQNPRHKITKRGQNVTFRCDPISEHNRLYWYRQTLGQGPEFLTYFQNEAQLEKSRLLSDRFSAERPKGSFSTLEIQRTEQGDSAMYLCASSAKNEQFFGPGTRLTVL.